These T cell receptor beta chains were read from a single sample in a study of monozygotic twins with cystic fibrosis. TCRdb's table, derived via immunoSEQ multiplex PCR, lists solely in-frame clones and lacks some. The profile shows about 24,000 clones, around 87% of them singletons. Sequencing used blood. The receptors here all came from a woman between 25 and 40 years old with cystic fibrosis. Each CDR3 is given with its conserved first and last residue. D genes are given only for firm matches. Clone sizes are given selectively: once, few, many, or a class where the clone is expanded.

CDR3nt: TGTGCCAGCAGATCACGAGGGGGCACCAGAGATACGCAGTATTTT; CDR3aa: CASRSRGGTRDTQYF; abundance: .; d_gene: TRBD1; v_gene: TRBV7-2; j_gene: TRBJ2-3
CDR3nt: TGTGCCAGCAGCATCCCAGCCACCTCAGCCCAGTACTTC; CDR3aa: CASSIPATSAQYF; abundance: .; d_gene: .; v_gene: TRBV11-2; j_gene: TRBJ2-7
CDR3nt: TGTGCCAGCAGCTTAAAGACCTCCCTTACTAACTATGGCTACACCTTC; CDR3aa: CASSLKTSLTNYGYTF; abundance: .; d_gene: .; v_gene: TRBV5-4; j_gene: TRBJ1-2
CDR3nt: TGCGCCAGCAGCTTGTTTCTAGCGGGGGGTGGGAATGAGCAGTTCTTC; CDR3aa: CASSLFLAGGGNEQFF; abundance: once; d_gene: TRBD2; v_gene: TRBV4-1; j_gene: TRBJ2-1
CDR3nt: TGTGCCACCTTCCGTCGGTTTTCCTACGAGCAGTACTTC; CDR3aa: CATFRRFSYEQYF; abundance: .; d_gene: .; v_gene: TRBV9; j_gene: TRBJ2-7
CDR3nt: TGTGCCAGCAGTTACTCACAGAGTGAAGCTTTCTTT; CDR3aa: CASSYSQSEAFF; abundance: .; d_gene: .; v_gene: TRBV6-6; j_gene: TRBJ1-1
CDR3nt: TGCGCCAGCAGCTTGGGGCGAGGAGGTTTAATGAACACTGAAGCTTTCTTT; CDR3aa: CASSLGRGGLMNTEAFF; abundance: .; d_gene: .; v_gene: TRBV5-1; j_gene: TRBJ1-1
CDR3nt: TGTGCCAGCAGCTTAGGGCCTCACGGTCTGGGTAATTCACCCCTCCACTTT; CDR3aa: CASSLGPHGLGNSPLHF; abundance: .; d_gene: .; v_gene: TRBV11-2; j_gene: TRBJ1-6
CDR3nt: TGTGCCAGCAGTTGGGTGGACGCAACCGATGAGCAGTTCTTC; CDR3aa: CASSWVDATDEQFF; abundance: .; d_gene: .; v_gene: TRBV6-6; j_gene: TRBJ2-1
CDR3nt: TGTGCCAGTAGTATAGTTGGGGCGATGAACACTGAAGCTTTCTTT; CDR3aa: CASSIVGAMNTEAFF; abundance: few; d_gene: .; v_gene: TRBV19; j_gene: TRBJ1-1
CDR3nt: TGTGCCAGCAGTGAAGGGACAGGGTTGGGCGGCTACACCTTC; CDR3aa: CASSEGTGLGGYTF; abundance: few; d_gene: TRBD1; v_gene: TRBV6-1; j_gene: TRBJ1-2
CDR3nt: TGTGCCAGCAGTCGCAGGGTTAACCAGCCCCAGCATTTT; CDR3aa: CASSRRVNQPQHF; abundance: .; d_gene: .; v_gene: TRBV2; j_gene: TRBJ1-5
CDR3nt: TGCGCCAGCAGCCGGGAGGCGGGGAGGAGTATGAACACTGAAGCTTTCTTT; CDR3aa: CASSREAGRSMNTEAFF; abundance: .; d_gene: .; v_gene: TRBV4-1; j_gene: TRBJ1-1
CDR3nt: TGTGCCAGCAGAACGCCGGGACTAGGGAACAATGAGCAGTTCTTC; CDR3aa: CASRTPGLGNNEQFF; abundance: .; d_gene: TRBD2; v_gene: TRBV7-2; j_gene: TRBJ2-1
CDR3nt: TGTGCCAGCTCACCACGGCAGGGAAGTCAGCCCCAGCATTTT; CDR3aa: CASSPRQGSQPQHF; abundance: .; d_gene: .; v_gene: TRBV18; j_gene: TRBJ1-5
CDR3nt: TGTGCCAGCTCACCACGGTATCTCTCTGGAAACACCATATATTTT; CDR3aa: CASSPRYLSGNTIYF; abundance: .; d_gene: .; v_gene: TRBV18; j_gene: TRBJ1-3
CDR3nt: TGCGCCAGCAGGGCCGGGACCTCAACTGGAAACACCATATATTTT; CDR3aa: CASRAGTSTGNTIYF; abundance: .; d_gene: .; v_gene: TRBV5-1; j_gene: TRBJ1-3
CDR3nt: TGTGCCAGTACGGTACAGGGGAGTTTATCTGGGGCCAACGTCCTGACTTTC; CDR3aa: CASTVQGSLSGANVLTF; abundance: .; d_gene: TRBD1; v_gene: TRBV19; j_gene: TRBJ2-6
CDR3nt: TGCGCCAGCAGTGAGTCGGGAAAGGGTAGGAATGAGCAGTTCTTC; CDR3aa: CASSESGKGRNEQFF; abundance: .; d_gene: .; v_gene: TRBV10-1; j_gene: TRBJ2-1
CDR3nt: TGTGCCCAAGGCTACGAAAACAGGGTCTATGGCTACACCTTC; CDR3aa: CAQGYENRVYGYTF; abundance: .; d_gene: .; v_gene: TRBV27; j_gene: TRBJ1-2